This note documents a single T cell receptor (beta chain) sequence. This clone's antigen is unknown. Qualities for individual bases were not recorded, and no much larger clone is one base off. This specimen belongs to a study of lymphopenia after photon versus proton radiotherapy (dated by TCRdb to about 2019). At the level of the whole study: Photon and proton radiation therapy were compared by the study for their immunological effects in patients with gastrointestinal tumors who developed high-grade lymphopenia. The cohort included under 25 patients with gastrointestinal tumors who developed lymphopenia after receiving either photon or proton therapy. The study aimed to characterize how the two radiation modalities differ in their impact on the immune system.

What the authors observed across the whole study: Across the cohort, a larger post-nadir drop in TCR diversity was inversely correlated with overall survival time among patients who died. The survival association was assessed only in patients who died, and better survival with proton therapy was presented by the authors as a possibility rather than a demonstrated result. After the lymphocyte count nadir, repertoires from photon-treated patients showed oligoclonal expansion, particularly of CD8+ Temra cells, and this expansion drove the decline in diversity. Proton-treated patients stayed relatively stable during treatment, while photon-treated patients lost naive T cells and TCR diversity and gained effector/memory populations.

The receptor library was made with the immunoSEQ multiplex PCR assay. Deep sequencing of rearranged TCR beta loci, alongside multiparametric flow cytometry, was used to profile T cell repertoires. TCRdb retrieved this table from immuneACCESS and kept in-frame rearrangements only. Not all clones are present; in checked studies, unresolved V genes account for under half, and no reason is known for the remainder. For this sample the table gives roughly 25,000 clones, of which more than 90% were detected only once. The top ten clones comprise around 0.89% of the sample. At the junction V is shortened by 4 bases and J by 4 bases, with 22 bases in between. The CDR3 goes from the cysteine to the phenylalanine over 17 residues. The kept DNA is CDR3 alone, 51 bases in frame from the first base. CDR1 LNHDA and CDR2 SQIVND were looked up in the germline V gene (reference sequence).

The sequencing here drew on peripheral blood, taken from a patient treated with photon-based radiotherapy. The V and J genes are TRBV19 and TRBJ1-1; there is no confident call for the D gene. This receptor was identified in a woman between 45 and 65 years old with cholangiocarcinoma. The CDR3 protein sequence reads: CASSRWRAAQRGTEAFF. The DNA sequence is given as TGTGCCAGTAGTAGGTGGAGGGCGGCCCAGCGGGGCACTGAAGCTTTCTTT. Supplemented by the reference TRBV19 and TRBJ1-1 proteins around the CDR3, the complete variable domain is DGGITQSPKYLFRKEGQNVTLSCEQNLNHDAMYWYRQDPGQGLRLIYYSQIVNDFQKGDIAEGYSVSREKKESFPLTVTSAQKNPTAFYLCASSRWRAAQRGTEAFFGQGTRLTVV.